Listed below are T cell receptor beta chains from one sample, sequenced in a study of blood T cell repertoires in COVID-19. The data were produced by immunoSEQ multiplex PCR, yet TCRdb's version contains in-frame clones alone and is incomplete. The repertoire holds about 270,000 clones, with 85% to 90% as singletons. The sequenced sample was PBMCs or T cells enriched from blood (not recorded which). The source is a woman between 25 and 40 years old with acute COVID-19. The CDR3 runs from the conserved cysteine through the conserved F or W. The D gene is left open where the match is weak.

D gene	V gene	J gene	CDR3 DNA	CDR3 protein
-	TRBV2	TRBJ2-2	TGTGCCAGCAGTGATCCGGGGGCCGGGGAGCTGTTTTTT	CASSDPGAGELFF
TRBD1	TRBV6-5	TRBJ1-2	TGTGCCAGCAGCTCCCCCGGGACAGGGACCTATGGCTACACCTTC	CASSSPGTGTYGYTF
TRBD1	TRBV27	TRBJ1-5	TGTGCCAGCAGTTTAGGACAGGGGACACAGCGCCAGCATTTT	CASSLGQGTQRQHF
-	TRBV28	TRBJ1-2	TGTGCCAGCAGTTTATGGACTTATGGCTACACCTTC	CASSLWTYGYTF
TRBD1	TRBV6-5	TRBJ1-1	TGTGCCAGCACGTTACTTCAGGGGGCGGACACTGAAGCTTTCTTT	CASTLLQGADTEAFF
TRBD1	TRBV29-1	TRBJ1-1	TGCAGCGTTGCTTTGTTGGAGGGCGCGAGGGGGCAAAACACTGAAGCTTTCTTT	CSVALLEGARGQNTEAFF
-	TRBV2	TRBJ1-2	TGTGCCTCTCTGCGGGGGGGGCTCGACTATGGCTACACCTTC	CASLRGGLDYGYTF
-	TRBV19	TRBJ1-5	TGTGCCAGTAGTACCTCGAACACCAATAGCAATCAGCCCCAGCATTTT	CASSTSNTNSNQPQHF
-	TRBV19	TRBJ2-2	TGTGCCAGTAGTATAGGGCCCGGGGAGCTGTTTTTT	CASSIGPGELFF
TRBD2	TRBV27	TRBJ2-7	TGTGCCAGTGCGGGAGGCCCCTCCTACGAGCAGTACTTC	CASAGGPSYEQYF
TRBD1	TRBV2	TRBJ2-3	TGTGCCAGCAGTGTACAGGGGGCCCCAGATACGCAGTATTTT	CASSVQGAPDTQYF
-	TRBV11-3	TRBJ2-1	TGTGCCAGCAGCTTAGTTGGCAACAATGAGCAGTTCTTC	CASSLVGNNEQFF
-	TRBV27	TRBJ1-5	TGTGCCAGCAGTTTACGGGGGTTTACGATACAGCGCAATCAGCCCCAGCATTTT	CASSLRGFTIQRNQPQHF
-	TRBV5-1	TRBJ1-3	TGCGCCAGCAGCACGGGAAGTGGTCGGTTCTCTGGAAACACCATATATTTT	CASSTGSGRFSGNTIYF
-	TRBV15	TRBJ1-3	TGTGCCACCAGCAGAGATTACGGGGGGAGCTCTGGAAACACCATATATTTT	CATSRDYGGSSGNTIYF